This T cell receptor (beta chain) was documented in a study of blood T cell repertoires in COVID-19. As handled by the study authors: Reference gene primer amplification gave nucleated cell count estimates. Repertoires were generated with immunoSEQ multiplex PCR, while TCRdb's copy carries only in-frame clones and drops some. The V and J calls and clone size are taken from that table; D and trimming were inferred from the DNA. Of 100,000 to 150,000 clones listed, more than 75% are singletons. The TCR comes from a man aged 50 to 60 with acute or convalescent COVID-19. Sequenced material: peripheral blood.

The CDR3: CATGRETQYF. CDR3 sequence (DNA): TGTGCCACGGGTCGAGAGACCCAGTACTTC. This rearrangement joins TRBV6-5 to TRBJ2-5; no reliable D call. V lost 10 bases to trimming and J lost 4 bases, with 7 bases between them. The CDR3 spans 10 residues. Germline lookup yields CDR1 MNHEY and CDR2 SVGAGI.